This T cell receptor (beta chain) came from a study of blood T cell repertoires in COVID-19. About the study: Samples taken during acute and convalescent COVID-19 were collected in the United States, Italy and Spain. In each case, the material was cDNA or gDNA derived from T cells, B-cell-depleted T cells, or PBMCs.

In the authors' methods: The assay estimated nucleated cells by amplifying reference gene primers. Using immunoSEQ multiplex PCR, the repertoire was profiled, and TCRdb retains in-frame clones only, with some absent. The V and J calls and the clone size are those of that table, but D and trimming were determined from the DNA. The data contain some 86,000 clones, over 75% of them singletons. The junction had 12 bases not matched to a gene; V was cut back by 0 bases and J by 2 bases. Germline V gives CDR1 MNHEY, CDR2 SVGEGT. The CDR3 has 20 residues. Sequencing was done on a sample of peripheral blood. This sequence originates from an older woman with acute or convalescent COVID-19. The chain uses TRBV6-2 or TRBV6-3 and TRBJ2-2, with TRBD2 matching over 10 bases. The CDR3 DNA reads TGTGCCAGCAGTTACTCGATGATTGGTAGCGGGGGGTCTAACACCGGGGAGCTGTTTTTT. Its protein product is CASSYSMIGSGGSNTGELFF.